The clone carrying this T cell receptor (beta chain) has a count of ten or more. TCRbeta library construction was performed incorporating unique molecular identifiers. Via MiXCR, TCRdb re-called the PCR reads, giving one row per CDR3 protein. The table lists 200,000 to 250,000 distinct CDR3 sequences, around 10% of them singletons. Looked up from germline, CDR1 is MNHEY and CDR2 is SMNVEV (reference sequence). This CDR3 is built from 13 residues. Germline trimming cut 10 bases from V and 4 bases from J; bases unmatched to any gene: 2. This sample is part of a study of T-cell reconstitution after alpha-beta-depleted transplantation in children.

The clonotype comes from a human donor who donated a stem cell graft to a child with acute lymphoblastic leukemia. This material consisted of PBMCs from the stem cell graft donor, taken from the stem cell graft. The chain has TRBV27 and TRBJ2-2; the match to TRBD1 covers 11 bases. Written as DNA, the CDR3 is TGTGCCACCGGGACAGGGGGCACCGGGGAGCTGTTTTTT. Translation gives CATGTGGTGELFF.